This T cell receptor beta chain was identified in a study of shared clonotypes between healthy human individuals. With regard to this clone: The antigen is unknown.

Naive CD8 cells comprised CD45RO-negative, CCR7-positively selected cells, excluding terminally differentiated effector memory CD45RA+ cells. Study observations and caveats: Larger estimated richness was generally recorded for naive subsets relative to memory subsets.

Per the original methods: Filtering differed for immunoSEQ, which gave only junction sequences without quality scores. Data came from immunoSEQ multiplex PCR; TCRdb stores just in-frame clones and leaves some out. D and trimming were read from the DNA, whereas the V and J calls and clone size are those reported in that table. The sample lists approximately 1.9 million clones, 80% to 95% occurring once. The sample comprised naive CD8+ T cells from PBMCs. This receptor was obtained from a man aged 18 to 30 in good health. Some clones in this sample may be carry-over from other donors' samples.

For the CDR3, the DNA is TGTGCCAGCAGCCAAGTAATACAGGAGCCTTACGAGCAGTACTTC. Residues: CASSQVIQEPYEQYF. The gene calls are TRBV4-2 and TRBJ2-7, with D perhaps TRBD1 (5 bases). The CDR3 is 15 amino acids. The V end lost 1 base, the J end lost 4 bases, and 14 bases lay between the germline ends. Germline loops: CDR1 LGHNA, CDR2 YNFKEQ.